Sequencing of this T cell receptor (beta chain) was carried out in a study of cytomegalovirus exposure and HLA in healthy donors. Study results and caveats: Owing to their indistinguishability, certain V segments, notably TRBV6-2 and TRBV6-3, were excluded. Among immune exposure information, only CMV serostatus was available. Association with HLA alleles at 0.05 false discovery rate was found for around 17,000 TCR beta sequences in a later analysis.

Donors had nominal health at sampling but likely had unrecorded immune exposures. The PCR had 60 Vbeta and 13 Jbeta primers. TCRdb's table, derived via immunoSEQ multiplex PCR, lists solely in-frame clones and lacks some. The table lists 100,000 to 150,000 clones, roughly 80% of them singletons. The V end lost 3 bases, the J end lost 6 bases, and 15 bases lay between the germline ends. Germline V CDR1 and CDR2: MGHDK, SYGVNS. CDR3 length: 15 amino acids. Worth noting for this clone: The antigen is undetermined.

This chain connects TRBV25-1 to TRBJ2-1, with a weak D call TRBD2 (5 bases). This receptor was taken from a female donor in good health and CMV-seronegative. Sequencing was carried out using PBMCs. CDR3 region: CASSDTAAFGNEQFF. The DNA of the CDR3 is TGTGCCAGCAGTGATACAGCGGCGTTTGGCAATGAGCAGTTCTTC. Complete variable domain (other parts from reference TRBV25-1 and TRBJ2-1): EADIYQTPRYLVIGTGKKITLECSQTMGHDKMYWYQQDPGMELHLIHYSYGVNSTEKGDLSSESTVSRIRTEHFPLTLESARPSHTSQYLCASSDTAAFGNEQFFGPGTRLTVL.